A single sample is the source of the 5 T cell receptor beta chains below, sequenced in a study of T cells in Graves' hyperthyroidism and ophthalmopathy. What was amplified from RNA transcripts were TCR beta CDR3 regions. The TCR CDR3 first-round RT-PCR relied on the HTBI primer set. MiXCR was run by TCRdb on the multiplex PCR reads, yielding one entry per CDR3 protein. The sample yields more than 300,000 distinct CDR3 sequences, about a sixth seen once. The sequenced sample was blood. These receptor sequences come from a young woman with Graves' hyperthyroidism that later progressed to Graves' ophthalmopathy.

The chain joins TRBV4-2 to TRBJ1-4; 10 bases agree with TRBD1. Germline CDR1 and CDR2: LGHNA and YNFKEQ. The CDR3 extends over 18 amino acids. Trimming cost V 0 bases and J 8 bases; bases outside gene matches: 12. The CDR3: CASSQDVISGTGDEKLFF. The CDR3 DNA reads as TGTGCCAGCAGCCAAGATGTAATCTCCGGGACAGGGGACGAAAAACTGTTTTTT.

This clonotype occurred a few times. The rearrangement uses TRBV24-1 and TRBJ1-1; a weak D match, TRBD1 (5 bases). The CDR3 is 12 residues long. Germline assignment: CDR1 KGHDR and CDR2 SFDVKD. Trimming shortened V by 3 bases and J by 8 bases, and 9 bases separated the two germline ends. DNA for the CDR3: TGTGCCACCAGTGATGGACAAAGCGAAGCTTTCTTT. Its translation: CATSDGQSEAFF.

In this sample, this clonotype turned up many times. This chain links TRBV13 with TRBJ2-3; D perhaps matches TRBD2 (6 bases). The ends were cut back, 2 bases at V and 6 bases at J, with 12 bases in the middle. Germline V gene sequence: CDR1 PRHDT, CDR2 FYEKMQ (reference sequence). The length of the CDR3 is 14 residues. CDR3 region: CASSLRREPDTQYF. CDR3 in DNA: TGTGCCAGCAGCTTACGGAGGGAACCGGATACGCAGTATTTT.

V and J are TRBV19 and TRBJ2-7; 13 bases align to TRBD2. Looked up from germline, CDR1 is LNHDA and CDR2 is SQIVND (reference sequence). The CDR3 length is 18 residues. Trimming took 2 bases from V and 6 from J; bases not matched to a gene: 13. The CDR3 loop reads CASSITGTSGVSSGEQYF. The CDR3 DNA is TGTGCCAGTAGTATAACCGGGACTAGCGGGGTCTCTTCCGGCGAGCAGTACTTC.

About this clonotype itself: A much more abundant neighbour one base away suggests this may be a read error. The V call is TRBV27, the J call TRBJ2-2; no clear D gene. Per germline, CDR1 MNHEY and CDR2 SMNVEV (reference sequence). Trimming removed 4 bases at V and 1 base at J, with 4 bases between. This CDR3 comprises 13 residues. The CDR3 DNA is TGTGCCAGCAGTTCTGTGAACACCGGGGAGCTGTTTTTT. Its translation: CASSSVNTGELFF.